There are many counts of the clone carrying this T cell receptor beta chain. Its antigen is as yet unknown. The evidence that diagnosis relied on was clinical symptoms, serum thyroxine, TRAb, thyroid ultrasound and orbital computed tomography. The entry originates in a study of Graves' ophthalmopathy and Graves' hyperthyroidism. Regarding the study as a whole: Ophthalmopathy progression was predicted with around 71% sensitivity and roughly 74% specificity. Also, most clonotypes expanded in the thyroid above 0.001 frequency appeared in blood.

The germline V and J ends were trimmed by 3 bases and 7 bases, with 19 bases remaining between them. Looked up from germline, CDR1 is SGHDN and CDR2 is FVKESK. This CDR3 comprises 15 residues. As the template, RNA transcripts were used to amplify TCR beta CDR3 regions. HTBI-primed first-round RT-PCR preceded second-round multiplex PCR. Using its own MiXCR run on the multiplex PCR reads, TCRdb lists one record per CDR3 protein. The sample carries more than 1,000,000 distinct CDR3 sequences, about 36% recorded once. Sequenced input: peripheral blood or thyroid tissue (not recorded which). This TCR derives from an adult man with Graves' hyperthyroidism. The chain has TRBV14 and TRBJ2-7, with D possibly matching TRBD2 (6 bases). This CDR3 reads CASSQKGLSSREQYF. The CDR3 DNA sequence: TGTGCCAGCAGCCAGAAGGGACTTAGCAGTCGGGAGCAGTACTTC.